These 26 T cell receptor beta chains originate from one sample sequenced in a study of CD8 T cells in ankylosing spondylitis. TCRdb re-called the 5' RACE reads through MiXCR, storing one row per CDR3 protein. The data contain around 130,000 distinct CDR3 sequences, about 7% of them seen just once; the ten biggest clones take up more than 9%. Sequencing input: blood, either unsorted or a sorted T cell fraction (not recorded which). Receptor source: a male donor with ankylosing spondylitis or in good health (not recorded which).

This clonotype has ten or more counts. This chain links TRBV7-2 with TRBJ2-2; 8 bases line up with TRBD1. The CDR3 contains 15 residues. Per the germline V gene, CDR1 is SGHTA and CDR2 is FQGNSA. Germline trimming cut 6 bases from V and 1 base from J; bases unmatched to any gene: 4. The CDR3 coding sequence is TGTGCCAGCAGACGTGGACAGGGGAACACCGGGGAGCTGTTTTTT. This translates into CASRRGQGNTGELFF.

This clonotype was detected ten times or more. The CDR3 protein is CSAPKRDPSYNEQFF. The CDR3 DNA sequence: TGCAGTGCTCCAAAGCGGGATCCTTCCTACAATGAGCAGTTCTTC. The chain employs TRBV20-1 and TRBJ2-1, with 7 bases aligning to TRBD2. The junction had 8 bases not matched to a gene; V was cut back by 5 bases and J by 1 base. Germline values: CDR1 DFQATT, CDR2 SNEGSKA (reference sequence). This CDR3 comprises 15 residues.

This clonotype was detected many times. The chain couples TRBV11-2 to TRBJ2-1; tentative D call: TRBD1 (5 bases). Germline V gene sequence: CDR1 SGHAT, CDR2 FQNNGV. The CDR3 length is 15 residues. Trimming pared 0 bases from V and 8 bases from J, leaving 14 bases between. The CDR3 here is CASSLDQGWGHEQFF. The CDR3 DNA reads as TGTGCCAGCAGCTTAGATCAAGGCTGGGGCCATGAGCAGTTCTTC.

This clonotype was seen ten or more times. The chain carries TRBV25-1 and TRBJ2-7, with a possible D match to TRBD2 (5 bases). CDR3 length: 16 amino acids. Trimming removed 3 bases from V and 0 bases from J, with 15 bases in between. The germline CDR1 and CDR2 sequences are MGHDK and SYGVNS. The CDR3 protein is CASSDPGGHASYEQYF. Written as DNA, the CDR3 is TGTGCCAGCAGTGACCCGGGCGGGCATGCCTCCTACGAGCAGTACTTC.

The sample holds many counts of this clonotype. The chain carries TRBV2 and TRBJ2-1; 7 nucleotides align to TRBD1. The CDR3 length is 13 residues. CDR1 SNHLY and CDR2 FYNNEI come from the germline V gene. The J segment lost 8 bases and the V segment lost 2 bases, leaving 3 bases of the junction unmatched. The CDR3 nucleotides read TGTGCCAGCAGTGAACGGCAGGGGGATGAGCAGTTCTTC. This gives the protein CASSERQGDEQFF.

This clonotype was found many times. V and J are TRBV20-1 and TRBJ2-2, with D hard to call. Germline V lookup: CDR1 DFQATT, CDR2 SNEGSKA (reference sequence). Trimming stripped 5 bases from V and 6 bases from J, with 7 bases between. The CDR3 extends over 11 amino acids. The CDR3 DNA is TGCAGTGCTTCTAACTCCGGGGAGCTGTTTTTT. Amino acid sequence: CSASNSGELFF.

This clonotype was recorded many times. V is TRBV6-1 and J is TRBJ1-2; 12 bases fit TRBD1. This CDR3 comprises 15 residues. CDR1 MNHNS and CDR2 SASEGT come from the germline V gene. The V segment lost 6 bases and the J segment 6 bases; nucleotides outside the gene matches: 8. The CDR3 DNA follows: TGTGCCAGCAGACCTCCGGGACAGGGGGCGCATGGCTACACCTTC. It translates to CASRPPGQGAHGYTF.

This clonotype was counted a few times. The chain carries TRBV20-1 and TRBJ1-1; 7 bases agree with TRBD1. Germline V gives CDR1 DFQATT, CDR2 SNEGSKA (reference sequence). The ends lost 5 bases at V and 6 bases at J; junction bases unmatched: 9. CDR3 length: 13 amino acids. CDR3 amino acids: CSAPEGARAEAFF. CDR3 coding DNA: TGCAGTGCTCCGGAGGGGGCCCGAGCTGAAGCTTTCTTT.

This clonotype has a count of ten or more. This sequence joins TRBV5-1 and TRBJ2-2, with 15 bases fitting TRBD2. The ends lost 4 bases at V and 4 bases at J; junction bases unmatched: 5. Looked up from germline, CDR1 is SGHRS and CDR2 is YFSETQ. This CDR3 comprises 17 residues. CDR3 in amino acids: CASSLGLAGGVTGELFF. In DNA, the CDR3 is TGCGCCAGCAGCCTGGGACTAGCGGGAGGTGTCACCGGGGAGCTGTTTTTT. The full variable domain, in which reference TRBV5-1 and TRBJ2-2 provide the parts outside the CDR3, is KAGVTQTPRYLIKTRGQQVTLSCSPISGHRSVSWYQQTPGQGLQFLFEYFSETQRNKGNFPGRFSGRQFSNSRSEMNVSTLELGDSALYLCASSLGLAGGVTGELFFGEGSRLTVL.

This clonotype was seen repeatedly, ten times or more. V and J are TRBV7-9 and TRBJ1-2; a weak D match, TRBD1 (5 bases). CDR3 length: 16 residues. Germline V lookup: CDR1 SEHNR, CDR2 FQNEAQ (reference sequence). Trimming shortened V by 5 bases and J by 4 bases, and 20 bases separated the two germline ends. CDR3 residues: CASSGDRRRTSYGYTF. In DNA form, the CDR3 reads TGTGCCAGCAGCGGGGACCGACGTCGAACATCCTATGGCTACACCTTC.

The chain is built from TRBV20-1 and TRBJ2-3; D call uncertain. The V gene lost 0 bases and the J gene lost 0 bases, with 13 bases spanning the gap. The CDR3 sequence is 16 residues long. Germline CDR1 is DFQATT and CDR2 is SNEGSKA (reference sequence). CDR3 sequence reads: CSARELGWKSTDTQYF. DNA for the CDR3: TGCAGTGCTAGAGAGTTGGGCTGGAAAAGCACAGATACGCAGTATTTT.

This clonotype was counted at least ten times. The genes are TRBV12-3 or TRBV12-4 and TRBJ1-5; D perhaps matches TRBD1 (5 bases). CDR3 length: 17 residues. The V end lost 8 bases, the J end lost 0 bases, and 20 bases lay between the germline ends. For the CDR3, the DNA is TGTGCCAGCGTAGAGGGGACGGGGGGATATAGCAATCAGCCCCAGCATTTT. Translated, it gives CASVEGTGGYSNQPQHF.

In this sample, this clonotype turned up many times. This chain uses TRBV6-4 with TRBJ2-1; TRBD2 matches at 11 bases. The V and J ends lost 5 bases and 5 bases, in that order; junction bases with no gene match: 5. The CDR3 spans 15 residues. Looked up from germline, CDR1 is MRHNA and CDR2 is SNTAGT. The CDR3 DNA is TGTGCCAGCAGTCAACTAGCGGGAGTAAACAATGAGCAGTTCTTC. Its protein product is CASSQLAGVNNEQFF.

This clonotype was found many times. V gene TRBV20-1 combines with J gene TRBJ2-3; weak D call: TRBD2 (6 bases). The CDR3 has 14 amino acids. From germline, CDR1 is DFQATT and CDR2 SNEGSKA (reference sequence). The V and J ends lost 1 base and 4 bases respectively, with 12 bases between them. CDR3 residues: CSARGAGLPDTQYF. In nucleotides, the CDR3 is TGCAGTGCTAGAGGGGCGGGGCTCCCAGATACGCAGTATTTT.

This clonotype was seen ten or more times. The rearrangement joins TRBV7-2 to TRBJ2-3, with D hard to call. The CDR3 has 15 amino acids. With 5 bases removed from V and 8 bases from J, the gap between germline ends came to 20 bases. The germline V gene encodes CDR1 SGHTA and CDR2 FQGNSA. Here the CDR3 DNA reads TGTGCCAGCAGCCCCATCGTCCCTGGCCTCGTTACGCAGTATTTT. It translates to CASSPIVPGLVTQYF.

This clonotype came up many times. This sequence joins TRBV6-5 and TRBJ2-7; 11 bases fit TRBD1. This CDR3 is 16 amino acids long. The germline V gene has CDR1 MNHEY and CDR2 SVGAGI. V lost 4 bases to trimming and J lost 2 bases; unmatched junction nucleotides: 7. CDR3 nucleotide sequence: TGTGCCAGCAGTTTAACAAGGACAGGGGGCACCTACGAGCAGTACTTC. Encoded protein: CASSLTRTGGTYEQYF.

The genes are TRBV7-2 and TRBJ2-5; the D is unclear. V lost 1 base and J 5 bases, leaving 5 bases between the germline ends. This CDR3 is 12 amino acids long. Germline V gene lookup returns CDR1 SGHTA and CDR2 FQGNSA. The CDR3 reads CASSLVLETQYF. The CDR3 DNA is TGTGCCAGCAGCTTAGTTTTGGAGACCCAGTACTTC. Filled out from reference TRBV7-2 and TRBJ2-5, the complete variable domain reads GAGVSQSPSNKVTEKGKDVELRCDPISGHTALYWYRQSLGQGLEFLIYFQGNSAPDKSGLPSDRFSAERTGGSVSTLTIQRTQQEDSAVYLCASSLVLETQYFGPGTRLLVL.

The table lists this clonotype with many counts. The chain's CDR3 is CASSQEIPDVNNSPLHF. For the CDR3, the DNA is TGCGCCAGCAGCCAAGAAATTCCGGACGTAAATAATTCACCCCTCCACTTT. The genes are TRBV4-3 and TRBJ1-6; D is undetermined. There are 17 residues in the CDR3. The germline V gene has CDR1 LGHNA and CDR2 YSLEER. Between the trimmed V and J ends, which lost 0 bases and 5 bases, there was a span of 14 bases.

This clonotype was found many times. The V gene is TRBV2, the J gene TRBJ1-4; no clear D gene. CDR3 size: 11 residues. CDR1 SNHLY and CDR2 FYNNEI come from the germline V gene. Trimming cost V 6 bases and J 10 bases, with 9 bases left between them. The CDR3 reads CASRTGGKLFF. The DNA of the CDR3 is TGTGCCAGCAGGACCGGCGGAAAACTGTTTTTT.

This clonotype was detected ten times or more. The chain carries TRBV5-1 and TRBJ2-5, with D perhaps matching TRBD2 (6 bases). The CDR3 loop spans 13 amino acids. V was clipped by 4 bases and J by 0 bases, with 7 bases between them. Germline V gene lookup returns CDR1 SGHRS and CDR2 YFSETQ. The CDR3 sequence is CASSREYQETQYF. The CDR3, as DNA: TGCGCCAGCAGCCGGGAGTACCAAGAGACCCAGTACTTC.

This clonotype was recorded at least ten times. The chain is built from TRBV29-1 and TRBJ1-2; 7 bases are shared with TRBD1. CDR1 is SQVTM, CDR2 ANQGSEA, per germline. The trim removed 7 bases at V and 5 bases at J, leaving 7 bases unmatched. This CDR3 contains 12 residues. The CDR3 is CSGWDSYYGYTF. The CDR3 nucleotides are TGCAGCGGGTGGGACAGCTATTATGGCTACACCTTC.

This clonotype was seen ten or more times. The chain is built from TRBV12-3 or TRBV12-4 and TRBJ1-5, with 8 bases identical to TRBD1. V was clipped by 8 bases and J by 6 bases; unmatched bases: 12. The CDR3 is made up of 15 amino acids. As DNA, the CDR3 is TGTGCCAGCTCTGGAGGACAGGGCGGGGTTCAGCCCCAGCATTTT. Its translation is CASSGGQGGVQPQHF.

This clonotype showed up many times. The chain employs TRBV15 and TRBJ2-1; TRBD2 matches at 12 bases. The CDR3 is made up of 21 amino acids. The V gene's germline CDR1 is LNHNV and CDR2 YYDKDF (reference sequence). V lost 0 bases and J lost 1; bases outside the gene matches: 13. The CDR3, as DNA: TGTGCCACCAGCAGAGATCCTTGGCGGTACACTAGCGGGGGGTCCTACAATGAGCAGTTCTTC. Residues: CATSRDPWRYTSGGSYNEQFF.

Comments on this clonotype: With a much larger clone just one base away, this may be a read error. The CDR3 reads CSVERSSTDTQYF. In nucleotides, the CDR3 is TGCAGCGTTGAAAGGTCTAGCACAGATACGCAGTATTTT. The chain employs TRBV29-1 and TRBJ2-3; D not certain. Germline lookup yields CDR1 SQVTM and CDR2 ANQGSEA. This CDR3 has 13 residues. Trimming stripped 2 bases from V and 0 bases from J, with 6 bases between.

This clonotype was counted ten times or more. This chain joins TRBV20-1 and TRBJ2-1, with TRBD2 matching 8 bases. The CDR3 is 14 residues long. CDR1 and CDR2 (germline): DFQATT, SNEGSKA (reference sequence). J gave up 4 bases and V 6 bases, and 8 bases lay outside the gene matches. The CDR3 sequence: CSANTGTRYNEQFF. The CDR3 bases are TGCAGTGCGAACACCGGGACTAGGTACAATGAGCAGTTCTTC.

This clonotype was detected ten times or more. This chain uses TRBV7-6 with TRBJ1-1; no clear D. This CDR3 has 14 residues. The germline V gene has CDR1 SGHVS and CDR2 FNYEAQ. V was trimmed by 4 bases and J by 2 bases, leaving 11 bases between them. This CDR3 reads CASSSKARNTEAFF. The CDR3 coding sequence is TGTGCCAGCAGCTCCAAGGCACGAAACACTGAAGCTTTCTTT.